Listed below are T cell receptor beta chains from one sample, sequenced in a study of shared clonotypes between healthy human individuals. Generated by immunoSEQ multiplex PCR, the TCRdb table keeps only in-frame clones and is missing some. The sample contains about 690,000 clones, 80% to 95% of which appear only once. The sample consisted of memory CD8+ T cells from PBMCs. All receptors derive from a man aged 18 to 29 in good health. Some clones in this sample may be carry-over from other donors' samples. CDR3s include the opening cysteine and the closing phenylalanine or tryptophan. D genes are given only for firm matches. The listing skips clone size in some rows; elsewhere it reads once, few, many or a size class.

j_call d_call v_call clone_size cdr3_aa cdr3_nt
TRBJ2-7 NA TRBV4-3 NA CASSQVWDDSYEQYF TGCGCCAGCAGCCAAGTTTGGGACGACTCCTACGAGCAGTACTTC
TRBJ2-1 TRBD2 TRBV10-1 NA CASSETGLGLSYNEQFF TGCGCCAGCAGTGAAACGGGACTAGGGCTCTCCTACAATGAGCAGTTCTTC
TRBJ1-1 NA TRBV6-5 NA CASSYSEGETEAFF TGTGCCAGCAGTTACTCAGAGGGCGAGACTGAAGCTTTCTTT
TRBJ2-1 NA TRBV7-8 NA CASSTGTGNNEQFF TGTGCCAGCAGCACCGGGACTGGCAACAATGAGCAGTTCTTC
TRBJ2-2 NA TRBV27 NA CASSLWTGGGELFF TGTGCCAGCAGTCTCTGGACCGGTGGCGGGGAGCTGTTTTTT
TRBJ2-7 TRBD2 TRBV4-3 NA CASSQDLSSGRLGEQYF TGCGCCAGCAGCCAAGATTTGTCTAGCGGGCGTCTTGGCGAGCAGTACTTC
TRBJ2-1 TRBD2 TRBV7-6 NA CATSGRTPYNEQFF TGTGCCACCTCCGGGAGGACCCCCTACAATGAGCAGTTCTTC
TRBJ1-2 NA TRBV6-4 NA CASSRYRTAAEGYTF TGTGCCAGCAGCCGGTACAGGACAGCCGCTGAAGGCTACACCTTC
TRBJ2-1 TRBD2 TRBV27 NA CASSSLGLAGGNEQFF TGTGCCAGCAGTTCCCTAGGACTAGCGGGAGGGAATGAGCAGTTCTTC
TRBJ1-3 NA TRBV25-1 NA CASSPDSSGNTIYF TGTGCCAGCAGTCCGGACAGTTCTGGAAACACCATATATTTT
TRBJ1-1 NA TRBV7-2 NA CASSFHSRGTEAFF TGTGCCAGCAGCTTTCACTCGAGAGGCACTGAAGCTTTCTTT
TRBJ1-1 NA TRBV15 NA CATSRGALNTEAFF TGTGCCACCAGCAGAGGGGCCCTAAACACTGAAGCTTTCTTT
TRBJ1-4 NA TRBV9 NA CASSVGKGGVLEKLFF TGTGCCAGCAGCGTAGGAAAGGGGGGCGTATTAGAAAAACTGTTTTTT
TRBJ1-5 NA TRBV6-5 NA CASSSRGPNQPQHF TGTGCCAGCAGTTCCCGGGGCCCTAATCAGCCCCAGCATTTT
TRBJ2-7 TRBD2 TRBV5-1 NA CASSQGSLAGVSYEQYF TGCGCCAGCAGCCAGGGATCTTTAGCGGGGGTCTCCTACGAGCAGTACTTC
TRBJ2-3 NA TRBV9 NA CASSVNQDTQYF TGTGCCAGCAGCGTCAATCAAGATACGCAGTATTTT
TRBJ2-1 TRBD2 TRBV4-1 NA CASSQDEAGAYNEQFF TGCGCCAGCAGCCAAGATGAAGCGGGAGCCTACAATGAGCAGTTCTTC
TRBJ1-2 NA TRBV5-1 NA CASSFLPGSNYGYTF TGCGCCAGCAGCTTTTTACCAGGGTCTAACTATGGCTACACCTTC
TRBJ2-6 NA TRBV11-3 NA CASSLDRAVPPGANVLTF TGTGCCAGCAGCTTAGATCGGGCAGTTCCACCTGGGGCCAACGTCCTGACTTTC
TRBJ1-1 TRBD1 TRBV19 NA CASSIDDRATEAFF TGTGCCAGTAGTATAGACGACAGGGCTACTGAAGCTTTCTTT
TRBJ1-1 NA TRBV28 NA CASSQGLGGTEAFF TGTGCCAGCAGTCAGGGCCTTGGAGGCACTGAAGCTTTCTTT
TRBJ2-2 TRBD2 TRBV13 NA CASSPLGAGGPNTGELFF TGTGCCAGCAGCCCACTCGGGGCGGGAGGGCCGAACACCGGGGAGCTGTTTTTT
TRBJ2-7 NA TRBV28 NA CASSSYVGLSSYEQYF TGTGCCAGCAGTTCCTACGTGGGCCTTAGCTCCTACGAGCAGTACTTC
TRBJ2-1 TRBD2 TRBV5-4 NA CASSLVAGGPGEQFF TGTGCCAGCAGCTTGGTAGCGGGAGGGCCGGGTGAGCAGTTCTTC
TRBJ2-1 NA TRBV19 NA CASSIVAANEQFF TGTGCCAGTAGTATAGTCGCAGCCAATGAGCAGTTCTTC
TRBJ2-2 TRBD1 TRBV5-4 NA CASSYRTGGNTGELFF TGTGCCAGCAGCTACCGGACAGGGGGGAACACCGGGGAGCTGTTTTTT
TRBJ2-4 TRBD2 TRBV9 NA CASSTAAGGKNIQYF TGTGCCAGCAGCACTGCGGCGGGAGGGAAAAACATTCAGTACTTC
TRBJ2-1 TRBD2 TRBV29-1 NA CSTPGTSGLRSYNEQFF TGCAGCACCCCCGGGACTAGCGGCCTCCGCTCCTACAATGAGCAGTTCTTC
TRBJ2-1 NA TRBV6-5 NA CASSYIGGNEQFF TGTGCCAGCAGTTACATAGGAGGGAATGAGCAGTTCTTC
TRBJ2-7 TRBD1 TRBV5-1 NA CASSLSRQGRYEQYF TGCGCCAGCAGCTTGTCGCGACAGGGGAGGTACGAGCAGTACTTC
TRBJ1-3 NA TRBV28 NA CASSLSASPWNTIYF TGTGCCAGCAGTTTATCAGCGAGCCCCTGGAACACCATATATTTT
TRBJ2-7 NA TRBV13 NA CASSLRTGFDRAYEQYF TGTGCCAGCAGCTTAAGAACGGGGTTCGACAGAGCCTACGAGCAGTACTTC
TRBJ2-7 TRBD2 TRBV27 NA CASSSKPGLAGGPGYEQYF TGTGCCAGCAGTTCAAAGCCGGGACTAGCGGGAGGGCCTGGGTACGAGCAGTACTTC
TRBJ1-2 NA TRBV10-3 NA CAISEISGHYGYTF TGTGCCATCTCCGAAATTTCAGGGCACTATGGCTACACCTTC
TRBJ2-7 TRBD1 TRBV6-1 NA CASSYTGTGAYEQYF TGTGCCAGCTCCTACACCGGGACAGGGGCCTACGAGCAGTACTTC
TRBJ1-6 NA TRBV7-9 NA CASTLVASSYNSPLHF TGTGCCAGCACCCTCGTAGCGAGCTCCTATAATTCACCCCTCCACTTT
TRBJ2-7 NA TRBV27 NA CASSLLISGGPYEQYF TGTGCCAGCAGTCTTCTTATCTCCGGGGGACCCTACGAGCAGTACTTC
TRBJ1-1 NA TRBV18 NA CASSYGTEAFF TGTGCCAGCTCCTATGGGACTGAAGCTTTCTTT
TRBJ1-3 NA TRBV9 NA CASSVRPTDSGNTIYF TGTGCCAGCAGCGTCAGACCCACGGACTCTGGAAACACCATATATTTT
TRBJ2-7 TRBD1 TRBV5-4 NA CASSRGRGTAGGSYEQYF TGTGCCAGCAGCCGCGGGCGAGGTACGGCAGGGGGTTCCTACGAGCAGTACTTC
TRBJ1-1 NA TRBV15 few CATSRWQNTEAFF TGTGCCACCAGCAGATGGCAGAACACTGAAGCTTTCTTT
TRBJ2-1 NA TRBV25-1 NA CASTPDGSNEQFF TGTGCCAGCACCCCCGACGGGTCCAATGAGCAGTTCTTC
TRBJ2-1 NA TRBV18 NA CASSPTRAGAFYNEQFF TGTGCCAGCTCACCGACAAGAGCTGGGGCCTTCTACAATGAGCAGTTCTTC
TRBJ1-5 NA TRBV20-1 NA CSARGGGSQHF TGCAGTGCTAGAGGGGGGGGTTCCCAGCATTTT
TRBJ2-7 NA TRBV2 NA CASSESLVFPMYEQYF TGTGCCAGCAGTGAAAGTCTGGTCTTTCCGATGTACGAGCAGTACTTC
TRBJ2-7 TRBD2 TRBV9 once CASSHSYSGRTYEQYF TGTGCCAGCAGCCATTCCTATAGCGGGAGAACCTACGAGCAGTACTTC
TRBJ2-7 NA TRBV11-2 NA CASSQEGYPGYEQYF TGTGCCAGCAGCCAAGAAGGGTACCCTGGGTACGAGCAGTACTTC
TRBJ2-1 NA TRBV27 once CASSQLTDNEQFF TGTGCCAGCAGTCAGCTCACCGACAATGAGCAGTTCTTC
TRBJ2-1 NA TRBV7-6 NA CASSLVATTYNEQFF TGTGCCAGCAGCTTAGTAGCGACAACCTACAATGAGCAGTTCTTC
TRBJ2-4 NA TRBV7-2 NA CASSFVGLAKNIQYF TGTGCCAGCAGCTTCGTCGGGCTGGCCAAAAACATTCAGTACTTC
TRBJ2-7 NA TRBV19 NA CASSVSGFGHEQYF TGTGCCAGTAGTGTTTCGGGGTTTGGGCACGAGCAGTACTTC